Shown below are 10 T cell receptor beta chains from a single sample sequenced in a study of blood T cell repertoires in COVID-19. Some clones are missing from TCRdb's copy, which holds only in-frame ones; the method was immunoSEQ multiplex PCR. The sample includes approximately 240,000 clones, around nine tenths seen only once; the top ten take 2% to 2.5%. Sequencing was done on a sample of peripheral blood. These receptors all stem from a woman between 40 and 50 years old who had recovered from COVID-19.

This sequence joins TRBV2 and TRBJ2-7; D not resolved. V was clipped by 4 bases and J by 0 bases, with 7 bases between them. In germline, CDR1 is SNHLY, CDR2 FYNNEI. CDR3 length: 13 residues. CDR3 nucleotide sequence: TGTGCCAGCAGTGGGGCAAGCTCCTACGAGCAGTACTTC. Residues: CASSGASSYEQYF.

There are a few counts of this clone. The V and J genes are TRBV5-1 and TRBJ2-5; 9 bases line up with TRBD1. V lost 0 bases and J lost 1; bases outside the gene matches: 10. The CDR3 runs 18 residues. From germline, CDR1 is SGHRS and CDR2 YFSETQ. The CDR3 nucleotides read TGCGCCAGCAGCTTGGCCTTATTTGCGGGACAGGGCCAAGAGACCCAGTACTTC. Protein product: CASSLALFAGQGQETQYF.

This CDR3 is CAHATQGSLVPEQYF. CDR3 nucleotide sequence: TGTGCCCACGCCACGCAGGGCAGCCTAGTACCCGAGCAGTACTTC. The chain carries TRBV19 and TRBJ2-7, with D perhaps TRBD1 (5 bases). Germline V gene lookup returns CDR1 LNHDA and CDR2 SQIVND (reference sequence). The CDR3 spans 15 residues. V was trimmed by 11 bases and J by 6 bases, leaving 26 bases between them.

In the case of this clone: The sample holds other DNA sequences that translate to the same CDR3. J is TRBJ1-5 and V is TRBV27; 8 positions agree with TRBD1. The CDR3 totals 13 residues. CDR1 MNHEY and CDR2 SMNVEV come from the germline V gene (reference sequence). J was trimmed by 5 bases and V by 5 bases; bases with no gene match: 2. The CDR3 DNA reads as TGTGCCAGCAGTCTCAGGGGGCATCAGCCCCAGCATTTT. This encodes CASSLRGHQPQHF.

This clone came up a few times. V usage is TRBV27 and J usage is TRBJ2-4; the match to TRBD2 covers 9 bases. CDR1 and CDR2 (germline): MNHEY, SMNVEV (reference sequence). Unmatched junction bases numbered 8, after V lost 5 bases and J lost 6 bases. This CDR3 is 15 amino acids long. CDR3 region: CASSPSWTSANIQYF. CDR3 nucleotides: TGTGCCAGCAGTCCCTCCTGGACTAGCGCAAACATTCAGTACTTC.

The CDR3 reads CASTTGRREADTQYF. CDR3 in DNA: TGTGCCAGTACCACCGGACGGAGGGAGGCAGATACGCAGTATTTT. The V call is TRBV19, the J call TRBJ2-3; possible D gene TRBD2, 6 bases. Germline V CDR1 and CDR2: LNHDA, SQIVND (reference sequence). This CDR3 comprises 15 residues. The ends were cut back, 7 bases at V and 4 bases at J, with 18 bases in the middle.

The chain carries TRBV6-2 or TRBV6-3 and TRBJ2-3, with a possible D match to TRBD1 (5 bases). The CDR3 covers 14 residues. Germline-derived CDR1 and CDR2 are MNHEY and SVGEGT. V lost 4 bases and J lost 8, with 16 bases in between. CDR3 sequence reads: CASSLVDKKGTQYF. CDR3 in DNA: TGTGCCAGCAGTTTAGTGGACAAAAAGGGTACGCAGTATTTT.

V and J are TRBV6-5 and TRBJ2-7; 9 bases fit TRBD2. Germline lookup yields CDR1 MNHEY and CDR2 SVGAGI. The V and J ends lost 0 bases and 4 bases, in that order; junction bases with no gene match: 7. The CDR3 has 16 amino acids. CDR3 coding DNA: TGTGCCAGCAGTTACTCGTCCAGCGGGGGGTTATACGAGCAGTACTTC. Protein product: CASSYSSSGGLYEQYF.

V usage is TRBV12-5 and J usage is TRBJ2-3; 9 positions agree with TRBD1. The V gene's germline CDR1 is LGHNT and CDR2 FRNRAP. Trimming removed 5 bases from V and 2 bases from J; junction bases left unmatched: 5. The CDR3 runs to 15 residues. The CDR3 is CASGLQGAPTDTQYF. CDR3 nucleotide sequence: TGTGCTAGTGGTCTACAGGGGGCACCCACAGATACGCAGTATTTT.

This chain connects TRBV7-9 to TRBJ1-2, with D uncertain. The ends were cut back, 4 bases at V and 3 bases at J, with 12 bases in the middle. This CDR3 has 14 amino acids. CDR1 is SEHNR, CDR2 FQNEAQ, per germline (reference sequence). The chain's CDR3 is CASSSGGAYYGYTF. The CDR3 nucleotides are TGTGCCAGCAGCTCAGGAGGAGCATACTATGGCTACACCTTC.